The entry below describes one T cell receptor beta chain. Antigen unknown. The data derive from a study of cytomegalovirus exposure and HLA in healthy donors. The donors were healthy bone marrow donors. The study ran its PCR with 60 Vbeta and 13 Jbeta primers. Original processing notes: Roughly 12 million of 80 million or so unique TCR beta chains were shared, per a later count. Clones were read by immunoSEQ multiplex PCR, and TCRdb kept only the in-frame ones, dropping some. D and trimming come from the DNA, and the V and J calls and clone size come from that table. The repertoire holds 100,000 or so clones, with around 85% as singletons. Findings of the study overall: Later genetic work tied a missense DCLRE1C variant to beta-chain V and J trimming. Reportedly, fewer N-insertions than the approximately 600-donor mean appeared in an Asian-associated ancestry cluster in a later analysis.

CDR1 and CDR2 from the germline V gene are SGHTA and FQGNSA. CDR3 length: 15 amino acids. The V and J ends lost 5 bases and 9 bases, in that order; junction bases with no gene match: 10. The receptor's source is a man aged 25 to 40 in good health and CMV-seronegative. Input material: PBMCs. This chain connects TRBV7-2 to TRBJ2-1, with 10 positions matching TRBD2. The CDR3 bases are TGTGCCAGCAGCCACGCGGCTAGCGGGAGAGCTGAGCAGTTCTTC. Protein product: CASSHAASGRAEQFF.